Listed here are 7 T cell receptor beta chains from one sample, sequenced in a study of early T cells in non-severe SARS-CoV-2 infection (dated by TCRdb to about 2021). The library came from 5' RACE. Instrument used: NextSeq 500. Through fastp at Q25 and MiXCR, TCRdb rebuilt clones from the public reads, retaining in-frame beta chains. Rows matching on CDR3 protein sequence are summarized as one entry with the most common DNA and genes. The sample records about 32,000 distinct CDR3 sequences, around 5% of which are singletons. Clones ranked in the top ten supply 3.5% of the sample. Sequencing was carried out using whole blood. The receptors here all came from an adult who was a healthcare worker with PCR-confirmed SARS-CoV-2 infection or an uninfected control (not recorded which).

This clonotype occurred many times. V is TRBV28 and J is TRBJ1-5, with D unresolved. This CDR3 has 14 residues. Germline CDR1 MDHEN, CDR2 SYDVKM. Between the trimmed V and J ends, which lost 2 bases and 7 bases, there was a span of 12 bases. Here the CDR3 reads CASSLDVGRQPQHF. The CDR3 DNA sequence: TGTGCCAGCAGTTTAGACGTGGGTCGACAGCCCCAGCATTTT.

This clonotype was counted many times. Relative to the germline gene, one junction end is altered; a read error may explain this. CDR3 sequence (DNA): TGCAGCGTAGAAGGCGGTCAGGCCAAAAACATTCAGTACTTC. It is translated as CSVEGGQAKNIQYF. The V call is TRBV29-1, the J call TRBJ2-4; D ambiguous. Germline CDR1 reads SQVTM; CDR2 reads ANQGSEA. The CDR3 runs to 14 residues.

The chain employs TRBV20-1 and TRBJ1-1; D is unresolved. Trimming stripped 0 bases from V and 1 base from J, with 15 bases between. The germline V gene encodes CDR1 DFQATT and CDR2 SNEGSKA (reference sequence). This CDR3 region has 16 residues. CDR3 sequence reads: CSARDGGKPTNTEAFF. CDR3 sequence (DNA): TGCAGTGCTAGAGACGGAGGCAAGCCCACGAACACTGAAGCTTTCTTT.

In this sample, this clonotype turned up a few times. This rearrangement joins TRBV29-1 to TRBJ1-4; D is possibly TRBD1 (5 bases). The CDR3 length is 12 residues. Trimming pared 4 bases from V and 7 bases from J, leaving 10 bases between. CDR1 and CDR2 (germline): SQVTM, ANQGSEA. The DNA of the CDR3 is TGCAGCGTTGCCCCTCAGGGTGAAAAACTGTTTTTT. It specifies CSVAPQGEKLFF.

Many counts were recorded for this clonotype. The CDR3 region is CASSLRSEAYNEQFF. The CDR3 nucleotides read TGCGCCAGCAGCCTGAGGTCGGAAGCCTACAATGAGCAGTTCTTC. The chain links TRBV4-3 to TRBJ2-1; no reliable D call. V was clipped by 4 bases and J by 2 bases, with 12 bases between them. This CDR3 is 15 amino acids long. Germline V gene data show CDR1 as LGHNA and CDR2 as YSLEER.

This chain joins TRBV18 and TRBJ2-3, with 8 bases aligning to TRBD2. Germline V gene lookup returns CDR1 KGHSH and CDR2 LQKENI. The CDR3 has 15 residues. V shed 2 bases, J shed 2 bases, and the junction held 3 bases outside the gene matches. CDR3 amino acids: CASSPSGLATDTQYF. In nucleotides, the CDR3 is TGTGCCAGCTCACCATCTGGACTAGCCACAGATACGCAGTATTTT.

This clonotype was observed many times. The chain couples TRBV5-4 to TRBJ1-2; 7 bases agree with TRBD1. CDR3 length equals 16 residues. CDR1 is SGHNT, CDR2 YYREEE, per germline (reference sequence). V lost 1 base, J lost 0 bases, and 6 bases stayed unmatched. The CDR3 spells CASSLPRGGPNYGYTF. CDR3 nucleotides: TGTGCCAGCAGCTTGCCCAGGGGGGGGCCTAACTATGGCTACACCTTC.